This T cell receptor beta chain was recovered during a study of molecular identifiers for immune sequencing clone quantification. Study findings and constraints: Highly expanded clone sizes could be underestimated through barcode sharing by identical TCR molecules. Effector cells kept over 97% of their molecules in clones above 20 RNA copies, while naive cells kept under 1% there.

Bulk libraries came from a prior protocol with listed TCR primers. In TCRdb, the PCR reads were re-called with MiXCR into one record per CDR3 protein. This table holds hundreds of thousands of distinct CDR3 sequences, 25% found once. Input for naive CD8 libraries was 20,000 to 1,000,000 sorted cells; the RNA fraction used was 10%, 30% or 50%. This clonotype has at least ten counts. The target antigen is unknown. Trimming took off 2 bases at V and 0 bases at J, with 4 bases between the two ends. CDR1 DFQATT and CDR2 SNEGSKA come from the germline V gene (reference sequence). CDR3 length: 12 amino acids.

The V and J genes are TRBV20-1 and TRBJ1-1; no clear D. The origin of this receptor is a human donor in good health. Some libraries in this study had Jurkat cell RNA spiked in. Material for sequencing was naive CD8+ T cells from blood, with Jurkat cell RNA spiked in. Subset indicated: FACS-sorted CD8+CD4-CCR7+CD45RA+ naive T cells. CDR3 DNA sequence: TGCAGTGCTAGACAGCTGAACACTGAAGCTTTCTTT. Its protein is CSARQLNTEAFF.